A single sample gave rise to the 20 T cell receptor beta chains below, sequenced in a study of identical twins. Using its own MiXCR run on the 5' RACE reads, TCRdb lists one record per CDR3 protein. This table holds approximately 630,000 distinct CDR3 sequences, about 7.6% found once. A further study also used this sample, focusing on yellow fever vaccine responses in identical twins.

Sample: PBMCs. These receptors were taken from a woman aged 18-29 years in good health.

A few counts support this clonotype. This chain's CDR3 is CASWGPAPNIQYF. In DNA, the CDR3 is TGTGCCAGCTGGGGCCCAGCCCCGAACATTCAGTACTTC. V gene TRBV27 combines with J gene TRBJ2-4; a weak D match, TRBD1 (5 bases). Trimming left V 8 bases short and J 7 bases short, with 15 bases between. This CDR3 region has 13 residues. Germline values: CDR1 MNHEY, CDR2 SMNVEV (reference sequence).

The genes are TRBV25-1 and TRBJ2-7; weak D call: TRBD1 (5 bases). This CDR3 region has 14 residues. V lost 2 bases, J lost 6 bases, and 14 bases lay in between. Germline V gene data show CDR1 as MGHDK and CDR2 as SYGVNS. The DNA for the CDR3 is TGTGCCAGCAGTGAAAGACAGAGAAGGGGCGAGCAGTACTTC. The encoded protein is CASSERQRRGEQYF.

The CDR3 coding sequence is TGTGCCAGCAGTTACCTTTCTAGCGGAGGATACAATGAGCAGTTCTTC. It yields the protein CASSYLSSGGYNEQFF. The chain has TRBV6-5 and TRBJ2-1; 7 bases line up with TRBD2. The CDR3 sequence is 16 residues long. The junction had 8 bases not matched to a gene; V was cut back by 2 bases and J by 4 bases. The germline CDR1 and CDR2 sequences are MNHEY and SVGAGI.

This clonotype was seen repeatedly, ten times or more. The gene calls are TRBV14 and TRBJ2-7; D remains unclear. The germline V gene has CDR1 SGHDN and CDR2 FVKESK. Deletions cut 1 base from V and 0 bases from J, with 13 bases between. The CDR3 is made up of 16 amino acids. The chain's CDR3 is CASSQALHPSSYEQYF. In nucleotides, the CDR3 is TGTGCCAGCAGCCAAGCCCTACATCCGAGCTCCTACGAGCAGTACTTC.

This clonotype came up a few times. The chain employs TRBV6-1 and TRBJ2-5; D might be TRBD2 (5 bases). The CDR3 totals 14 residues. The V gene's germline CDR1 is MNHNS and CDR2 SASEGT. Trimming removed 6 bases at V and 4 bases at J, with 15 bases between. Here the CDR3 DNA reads TGTGCCAGCAGCTCCGGTTGGGAGTTAGAGACCCAGTACTTC. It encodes CASSSGWELETQYF.

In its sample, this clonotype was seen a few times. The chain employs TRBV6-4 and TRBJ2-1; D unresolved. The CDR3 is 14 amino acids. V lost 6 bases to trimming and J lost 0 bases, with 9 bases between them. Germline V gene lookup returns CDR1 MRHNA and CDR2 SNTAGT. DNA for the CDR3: TGTGCCAGCAGAGAAAGTAGCTCCTACAATGAGCAGTTCTTC. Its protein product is CASRESSSYNEQFF.

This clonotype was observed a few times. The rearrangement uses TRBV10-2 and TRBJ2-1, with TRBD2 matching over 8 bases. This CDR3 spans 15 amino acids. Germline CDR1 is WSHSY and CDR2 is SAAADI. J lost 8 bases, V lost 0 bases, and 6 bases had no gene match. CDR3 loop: CASSESAGGRDEQFF. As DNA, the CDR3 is TGCGCCAGCAGTGAGTCGGCGGGGGGCCGGGATGAGCAGTTCTTC.

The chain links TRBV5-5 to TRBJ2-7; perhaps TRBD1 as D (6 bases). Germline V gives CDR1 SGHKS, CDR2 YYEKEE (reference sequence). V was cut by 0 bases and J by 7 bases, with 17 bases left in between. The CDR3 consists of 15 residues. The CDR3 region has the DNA TGTGCCAGCAGCTTGGGGGTACAGTGGGGGCGGGAGCAGTACGTC. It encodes CASSLGVQWGREQYV.

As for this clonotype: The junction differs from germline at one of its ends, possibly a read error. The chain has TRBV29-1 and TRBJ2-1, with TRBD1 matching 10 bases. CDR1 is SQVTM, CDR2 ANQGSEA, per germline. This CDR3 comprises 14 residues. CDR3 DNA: TGCAGCGGTCTGACAGGGGGCGCCTACGATGAGCAGTTCTTC. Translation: CSGLTGGAYDEQFF.

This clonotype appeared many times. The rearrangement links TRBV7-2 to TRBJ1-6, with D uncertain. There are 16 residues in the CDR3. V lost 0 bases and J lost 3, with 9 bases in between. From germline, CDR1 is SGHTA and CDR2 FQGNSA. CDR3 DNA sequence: TGTGCCAGCAGCTTAGCCCCGACGGACTATAATTCACCCCTCCACTTT. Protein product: CASSLAPTDYNSPLHF.

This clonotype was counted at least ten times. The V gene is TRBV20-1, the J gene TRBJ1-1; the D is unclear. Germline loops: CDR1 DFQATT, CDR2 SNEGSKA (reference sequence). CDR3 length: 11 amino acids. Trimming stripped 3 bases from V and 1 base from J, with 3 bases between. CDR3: CSARGNTEAFF. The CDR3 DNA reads TGCAGTGCTAGGGGGAACACTGAAGCTTTCTTT.

CDR3 in amino acids: CASRISGGTDTQYF. The CDR3 DNA sequence: TGCGCCAGCAGGATTAGCGGGGGCACAGATACGCAGTATTTT. This chain uses TRBV5-1 with TRBJ2-3, with 8 nucleotides matching TRBD2. From germline, CDR1 is SGHRS and CDR2 YFSETQ. The V segment lost 5 bases and the J segment 1 base; nucleotides outside the gene matches: 3. CDR3 length: 14 amino acids.

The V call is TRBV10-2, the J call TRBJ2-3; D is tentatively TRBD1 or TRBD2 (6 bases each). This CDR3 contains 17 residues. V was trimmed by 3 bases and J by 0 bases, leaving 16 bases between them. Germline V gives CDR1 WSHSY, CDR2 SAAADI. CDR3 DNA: TGCGCCAGCAGTGATTCCTTCGAGGGGGGAAGCACAGATACGCAGTATTTT. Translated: CASSDSFEGGSTDTQYF.

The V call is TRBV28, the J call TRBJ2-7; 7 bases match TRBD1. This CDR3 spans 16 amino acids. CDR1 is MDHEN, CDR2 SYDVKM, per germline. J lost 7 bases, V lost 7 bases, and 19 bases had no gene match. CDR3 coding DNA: TGTGCCAGCAAAGCTGACCTCGGGACAGCTGAGGGGGAGCAGTACGTC. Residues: CASKADLGTAEGEQYV.

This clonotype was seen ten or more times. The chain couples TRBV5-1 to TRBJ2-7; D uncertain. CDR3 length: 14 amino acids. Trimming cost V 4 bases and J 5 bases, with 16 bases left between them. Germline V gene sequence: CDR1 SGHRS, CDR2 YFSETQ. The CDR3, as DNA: TGCGCCAGCAGCCCCTACGTCTCGTCTGACGAGCAGTACTTC. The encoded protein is CASSPYVSSDEQYF.

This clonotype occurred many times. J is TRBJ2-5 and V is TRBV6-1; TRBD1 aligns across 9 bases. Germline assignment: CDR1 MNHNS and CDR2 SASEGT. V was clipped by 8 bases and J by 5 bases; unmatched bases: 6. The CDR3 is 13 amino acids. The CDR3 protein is CASGAGTGETQYF. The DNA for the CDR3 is TGTGCCAGCGGGGCCGGGACAGGGGAGACCCAGTACTTC.

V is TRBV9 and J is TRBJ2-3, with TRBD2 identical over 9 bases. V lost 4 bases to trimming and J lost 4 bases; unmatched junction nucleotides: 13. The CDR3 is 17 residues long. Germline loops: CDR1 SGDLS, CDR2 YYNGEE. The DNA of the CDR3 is TGTGCCAGCAGCCCTCCTGGTTGGGCGGGAGGGCCAGATACGCAGTATTTT. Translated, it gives CASSPPGWAGGPDTQYF.

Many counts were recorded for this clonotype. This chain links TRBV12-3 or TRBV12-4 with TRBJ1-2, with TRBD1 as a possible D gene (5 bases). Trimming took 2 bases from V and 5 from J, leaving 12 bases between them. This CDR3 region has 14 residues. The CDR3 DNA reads TGTGCCAGCAGTTTACGGGGGATCGGTTATGGCTACACCTTC. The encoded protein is CASSLRGIGYGYTF.

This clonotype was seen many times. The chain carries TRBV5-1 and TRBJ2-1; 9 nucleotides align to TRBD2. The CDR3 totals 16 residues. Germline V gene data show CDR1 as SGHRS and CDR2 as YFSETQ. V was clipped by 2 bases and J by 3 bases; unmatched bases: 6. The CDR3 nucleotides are TGCGCCAGCAGCTTAATAGCGGGAGCTGTCTACAATGAGCAGTTCTTC. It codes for CASSLIAGAVYNEQFF.

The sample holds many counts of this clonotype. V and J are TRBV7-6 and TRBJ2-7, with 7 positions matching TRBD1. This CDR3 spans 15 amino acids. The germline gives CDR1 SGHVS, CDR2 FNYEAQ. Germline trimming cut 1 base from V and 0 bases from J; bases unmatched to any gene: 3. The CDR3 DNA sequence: TGTGCCAGCAGCTTAGAGGACAGGCCCTCCTACGAGCAGTACTTC. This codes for CASSLEDRPSYEQYF.